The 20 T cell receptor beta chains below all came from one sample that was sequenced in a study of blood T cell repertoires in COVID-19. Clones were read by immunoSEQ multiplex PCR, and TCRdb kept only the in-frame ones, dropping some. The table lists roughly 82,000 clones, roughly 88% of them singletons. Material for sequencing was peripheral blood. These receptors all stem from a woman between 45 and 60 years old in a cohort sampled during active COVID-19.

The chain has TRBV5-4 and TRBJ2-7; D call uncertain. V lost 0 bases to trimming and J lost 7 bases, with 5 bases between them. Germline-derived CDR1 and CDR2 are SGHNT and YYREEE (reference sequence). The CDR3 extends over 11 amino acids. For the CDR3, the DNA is TGTGCCAGCAGCTTGGAGGAGGAGCAGTACTTC. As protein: CASSLEEEQYF.

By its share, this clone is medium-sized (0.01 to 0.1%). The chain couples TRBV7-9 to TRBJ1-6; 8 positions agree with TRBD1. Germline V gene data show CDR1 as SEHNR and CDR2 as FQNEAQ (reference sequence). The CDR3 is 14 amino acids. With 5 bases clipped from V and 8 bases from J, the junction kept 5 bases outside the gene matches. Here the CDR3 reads CASSDGQGYSPLHF. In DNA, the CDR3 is TGTGCCAGCAGCGATGGACAGGGTTATTCACCCCTCCACTTT. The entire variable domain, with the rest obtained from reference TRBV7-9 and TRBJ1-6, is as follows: DTGVSQNPRHKITKRGQNVTFRCDPISEHNRLYWYRQTLGQGPEFLTYFQNEAQLEKSRLLSDRFSAERPKGSFSTLEIQRTEQGDSAMYLCASSDGQGYSPLHFGNGTRLTVT.

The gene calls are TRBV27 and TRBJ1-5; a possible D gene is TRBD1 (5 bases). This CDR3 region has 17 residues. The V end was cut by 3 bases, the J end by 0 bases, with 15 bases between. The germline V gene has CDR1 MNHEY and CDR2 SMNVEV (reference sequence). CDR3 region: CASSLEGAGGSNQPQHF. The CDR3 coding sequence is TGTGCCAGCAGTTTGGAAGGGGCCGGGGGTAGCAATCAGCCCCAGCATTTT.

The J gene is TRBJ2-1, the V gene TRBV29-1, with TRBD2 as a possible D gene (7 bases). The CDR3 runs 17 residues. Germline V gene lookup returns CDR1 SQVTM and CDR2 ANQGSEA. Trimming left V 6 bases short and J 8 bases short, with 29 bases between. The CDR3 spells CSVGGGVVAGDFYEQFF. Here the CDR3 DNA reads TGCAGCGTCGGAGGGGGGGTCGTGGCGGGAGATTTTTATGAGCAGTTCTTC.

CDR3 loop: CSASTLGAGTDTQYF. Here the CDR3 DNA reads TGCAGTGCTAGTACTCTTGGAGCGGGCACAGATACGCAGTATTTT. The chain recombines TRBV20-1 with TRBJ2-3, with D perhaps TRBD2 (5 bases). V dropped 3 bases and J dropped 1 base, with 14 bases sitting between them. The CDR3 covers 15 residues. Germline V CDR1 and CDR2: DFQATT, SNEGSKA (reference sequence).

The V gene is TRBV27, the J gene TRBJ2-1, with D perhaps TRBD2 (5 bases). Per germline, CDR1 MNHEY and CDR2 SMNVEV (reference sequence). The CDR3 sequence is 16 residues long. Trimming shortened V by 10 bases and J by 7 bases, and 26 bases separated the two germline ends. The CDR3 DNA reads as TGTGCCACCCACCCCCACAAGGGAGTCTTGGCGAATGAGCAGTTCTTC. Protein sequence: CATHPHKGVLANEQFF.

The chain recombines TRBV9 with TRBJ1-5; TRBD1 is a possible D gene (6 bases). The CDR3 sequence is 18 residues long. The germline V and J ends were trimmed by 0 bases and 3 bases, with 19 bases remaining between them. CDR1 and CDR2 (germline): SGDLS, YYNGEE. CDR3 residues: CASSVEAGGGGLNQPQHF. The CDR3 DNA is TGTGCCAGCAGCGTAGAGGCCGGAGGGGGGGGGCTCAATCAGCCCCAGCATTTT. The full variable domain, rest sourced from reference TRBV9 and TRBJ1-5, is DSGVTQTPKHLITATGQRVTLRCSPRSGDLSVYWYQQSLDQGLQFLIQYYNGEERAKGNILERFSAQQFPDLHSELNLSSLELGDSALYFCASSVEAGGGGLNQPQHFGDGTRLSIL.

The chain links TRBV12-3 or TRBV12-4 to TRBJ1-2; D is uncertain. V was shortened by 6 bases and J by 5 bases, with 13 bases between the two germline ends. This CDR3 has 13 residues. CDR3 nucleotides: TGTGCCAGCAGCTCCGAGAGAGAGTATGGCTACACCTTC. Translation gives CASSSEREYGYTF.

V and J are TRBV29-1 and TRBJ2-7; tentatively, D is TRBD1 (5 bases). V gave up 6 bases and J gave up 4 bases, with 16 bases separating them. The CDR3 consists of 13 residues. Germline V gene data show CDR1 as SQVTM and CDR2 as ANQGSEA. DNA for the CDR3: TGCAGCGTCCGCCCGACAGAAGCTTACGAGCAGTACTTC. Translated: CSVRPTEAYEQYF.

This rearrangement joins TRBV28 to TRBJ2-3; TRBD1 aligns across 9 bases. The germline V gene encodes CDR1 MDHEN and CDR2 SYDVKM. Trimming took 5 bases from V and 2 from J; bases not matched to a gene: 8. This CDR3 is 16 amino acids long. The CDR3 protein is CASSLGQGFPTDTQYF. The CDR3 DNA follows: TGTGCCAGCAGTCTGGGACAGGGTTTCCCCACAGATACGCAGTATTTT.

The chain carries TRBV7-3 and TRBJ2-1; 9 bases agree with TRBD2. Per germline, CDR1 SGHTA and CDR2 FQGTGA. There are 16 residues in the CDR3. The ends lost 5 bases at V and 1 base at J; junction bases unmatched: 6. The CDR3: CASSAISGSSYNEQFF. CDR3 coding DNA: TGTGCCAGCAGCGCGATTAGCGGGAGTTCCTACAATGAGCAGTTCTTC. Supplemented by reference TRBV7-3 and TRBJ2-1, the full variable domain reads GAGVSQTPSNKVTEKGKYVELRCDPISGHTALYWYRQSLGQGPEFLIYFQGTGAADDSGLPNDRFFAVRPEGSVSTLKIQRTERGDSAVYLCASSAISGSSYNEQFFGPGTRLTVL.

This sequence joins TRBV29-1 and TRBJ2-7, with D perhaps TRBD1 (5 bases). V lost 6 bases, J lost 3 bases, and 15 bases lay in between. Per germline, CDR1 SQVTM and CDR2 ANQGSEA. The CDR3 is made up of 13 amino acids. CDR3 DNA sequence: TGCAGCGTCCGAGTTGGGGCCCTCTACGAGCAGTACTTC. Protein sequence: CSVRVGALYEQYF.

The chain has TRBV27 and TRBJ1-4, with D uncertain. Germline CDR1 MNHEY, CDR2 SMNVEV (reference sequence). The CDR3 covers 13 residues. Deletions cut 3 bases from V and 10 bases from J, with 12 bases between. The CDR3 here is CASSFGVSGKLFF. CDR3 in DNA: TGTGCCAGCAGTTTCGGGGTATCTGGAAAACTGTTTTTT.

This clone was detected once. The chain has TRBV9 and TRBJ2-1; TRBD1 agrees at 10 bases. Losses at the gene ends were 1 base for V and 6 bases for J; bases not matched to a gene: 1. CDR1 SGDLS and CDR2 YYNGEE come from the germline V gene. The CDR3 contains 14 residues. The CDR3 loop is CASSVWDRGNEQFF. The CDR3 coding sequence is TGTGCCAGCAGCGTATGGGACAGGGGCAATGAGCAGTTCTTC. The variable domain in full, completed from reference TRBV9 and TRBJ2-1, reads DSGVTQTPKHLITATGQRVTLRCSPRSGDLSVYWYQQSLDQGLQFLIQYYNGEERAKGNILERFSAQQFPDLHSELNLSSLELGDSALYFCASSVWDRGNEQFFGPGTRLTVL.

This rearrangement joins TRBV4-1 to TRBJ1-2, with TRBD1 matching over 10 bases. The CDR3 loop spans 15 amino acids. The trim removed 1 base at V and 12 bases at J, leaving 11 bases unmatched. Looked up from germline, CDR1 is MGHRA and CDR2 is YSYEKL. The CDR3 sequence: CASSQGRGQGRVDTF. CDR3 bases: TGCGCCAGCAGCCAAGGCCGGGGACAGGGGAGAGTGGACACCTTC.

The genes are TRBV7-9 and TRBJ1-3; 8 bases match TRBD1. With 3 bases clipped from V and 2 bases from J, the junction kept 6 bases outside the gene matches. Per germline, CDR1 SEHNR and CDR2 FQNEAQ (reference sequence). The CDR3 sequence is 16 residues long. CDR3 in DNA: TGTGCCAGCAGCTTGGGGTCGACAGGGGCTGGAAACACCATATATTTT. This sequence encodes CASSLGSTGAGNTIYF.

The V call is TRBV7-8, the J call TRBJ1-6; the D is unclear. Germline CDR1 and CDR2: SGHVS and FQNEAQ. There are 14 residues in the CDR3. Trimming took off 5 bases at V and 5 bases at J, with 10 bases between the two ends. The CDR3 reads CASSPDGDNSPLHF. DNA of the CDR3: TGTGCCAGCAGCCCGGACGGGGATAATTCACCCCTCCACTTT.

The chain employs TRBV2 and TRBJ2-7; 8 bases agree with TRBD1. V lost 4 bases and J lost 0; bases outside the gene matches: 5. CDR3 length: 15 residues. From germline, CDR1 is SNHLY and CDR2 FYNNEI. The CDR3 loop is CASSGDRLSSYEQYF. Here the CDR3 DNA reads TGTGCCAGCAGTGGGGACAGGTTGAGCTCCTACGAGCAGTACTTC.

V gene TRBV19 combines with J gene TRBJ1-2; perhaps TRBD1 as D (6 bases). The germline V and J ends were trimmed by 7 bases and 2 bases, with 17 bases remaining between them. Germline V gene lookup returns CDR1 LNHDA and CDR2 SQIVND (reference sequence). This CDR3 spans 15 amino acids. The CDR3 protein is CASTPGGHGNYGYTF. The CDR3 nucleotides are TGTGCCAGTACCCCTGGGGGACACGGAAACTATGGCTACACCTTC.

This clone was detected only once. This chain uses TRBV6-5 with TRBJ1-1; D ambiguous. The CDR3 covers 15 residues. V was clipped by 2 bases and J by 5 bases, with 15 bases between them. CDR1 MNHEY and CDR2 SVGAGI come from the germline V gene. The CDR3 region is CASSYARDAVTEAFF. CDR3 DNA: TGTGCCAGCAGTTACGCTCGGGATGCGGTTACTGAAGCTTTCTTT.